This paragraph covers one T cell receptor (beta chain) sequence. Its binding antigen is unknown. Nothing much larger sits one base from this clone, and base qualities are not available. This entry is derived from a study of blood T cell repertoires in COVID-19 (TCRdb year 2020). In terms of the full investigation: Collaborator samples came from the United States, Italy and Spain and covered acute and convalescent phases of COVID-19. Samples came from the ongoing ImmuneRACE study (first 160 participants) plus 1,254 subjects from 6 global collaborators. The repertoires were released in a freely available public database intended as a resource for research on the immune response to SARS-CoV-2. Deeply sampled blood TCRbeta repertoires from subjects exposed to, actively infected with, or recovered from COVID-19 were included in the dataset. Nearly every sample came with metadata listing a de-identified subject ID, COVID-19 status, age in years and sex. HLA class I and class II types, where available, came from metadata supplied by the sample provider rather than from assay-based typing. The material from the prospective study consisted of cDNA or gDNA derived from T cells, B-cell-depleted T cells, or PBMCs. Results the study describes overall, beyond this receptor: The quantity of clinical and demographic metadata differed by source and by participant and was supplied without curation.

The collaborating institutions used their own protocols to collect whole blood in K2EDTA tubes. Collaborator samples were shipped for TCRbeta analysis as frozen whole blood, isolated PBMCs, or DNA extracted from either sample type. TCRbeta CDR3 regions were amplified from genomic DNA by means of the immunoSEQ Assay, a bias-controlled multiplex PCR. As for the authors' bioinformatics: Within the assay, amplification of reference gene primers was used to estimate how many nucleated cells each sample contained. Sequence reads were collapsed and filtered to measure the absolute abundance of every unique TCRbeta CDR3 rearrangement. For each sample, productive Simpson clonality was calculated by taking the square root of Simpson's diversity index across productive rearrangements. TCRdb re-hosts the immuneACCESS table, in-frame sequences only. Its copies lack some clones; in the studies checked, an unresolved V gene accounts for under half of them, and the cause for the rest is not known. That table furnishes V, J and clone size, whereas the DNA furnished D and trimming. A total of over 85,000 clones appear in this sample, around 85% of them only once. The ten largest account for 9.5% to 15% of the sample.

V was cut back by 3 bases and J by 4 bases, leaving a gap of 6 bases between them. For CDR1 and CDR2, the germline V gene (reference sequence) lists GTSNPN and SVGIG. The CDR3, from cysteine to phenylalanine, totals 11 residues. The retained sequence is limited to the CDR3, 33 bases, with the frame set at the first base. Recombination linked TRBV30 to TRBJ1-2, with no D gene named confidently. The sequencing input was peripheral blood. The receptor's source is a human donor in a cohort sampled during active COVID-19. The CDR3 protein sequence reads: CAWRRSYGYTF. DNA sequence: TGTGCCTGGAGGCGGAGCTATGGCTACACCTTC.